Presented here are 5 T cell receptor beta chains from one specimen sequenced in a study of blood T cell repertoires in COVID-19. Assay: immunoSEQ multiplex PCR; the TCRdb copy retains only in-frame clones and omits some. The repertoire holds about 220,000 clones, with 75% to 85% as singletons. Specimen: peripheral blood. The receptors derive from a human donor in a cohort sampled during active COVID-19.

CDR3 DNA: TGTGCCAGCAGTAGATCTACGGGACAGGGCACCGGGGAGCTGTTTTTT. It yields the protein CASSRSTGQGTGELFF. The chain couples TRBV27 to TRBJ2-2; 9 bases map to TRBD1. Germline V gene sequence: CDR1 MNHEY, CDR2 SMNVEV (reference sequence). CDR3 length: 16 amino acids. V lost 5 bases and J lost 4; bases outside the gene matches: 8.

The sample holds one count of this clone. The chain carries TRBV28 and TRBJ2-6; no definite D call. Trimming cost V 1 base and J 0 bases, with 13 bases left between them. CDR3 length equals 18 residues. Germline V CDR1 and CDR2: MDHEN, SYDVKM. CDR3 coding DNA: TGTGCCAGCAGTTTATTCTTGGCAGGTAGCTCTGGGGCCAACGTCCTGACTTTC. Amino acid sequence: CASSLFLAGSSGANVLTF.

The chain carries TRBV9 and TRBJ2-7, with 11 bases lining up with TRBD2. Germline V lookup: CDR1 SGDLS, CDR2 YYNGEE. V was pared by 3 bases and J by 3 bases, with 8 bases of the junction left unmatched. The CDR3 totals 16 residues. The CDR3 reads CASSAMLTSGIYEQYF. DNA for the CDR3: TGTGCCAGCAGCGCAATGTTGACTAGCGGGATCTACGAGCAGTACTTC.

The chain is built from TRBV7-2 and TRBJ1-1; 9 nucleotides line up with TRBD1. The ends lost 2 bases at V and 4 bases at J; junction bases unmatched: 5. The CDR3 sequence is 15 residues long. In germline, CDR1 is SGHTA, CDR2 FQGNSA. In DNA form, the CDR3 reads TGTGCCAGCAGCTTATTAGGACAGGGGAGCACTGAAGCTTTCTTT. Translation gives CASSLLGQGSTEAFF.

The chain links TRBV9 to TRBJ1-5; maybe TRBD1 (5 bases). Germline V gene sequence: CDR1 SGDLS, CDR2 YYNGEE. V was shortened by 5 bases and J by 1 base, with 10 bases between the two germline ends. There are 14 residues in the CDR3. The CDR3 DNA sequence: TGTGCCAGCAGTGGGGGGAAAAGCAATCAGCCCCAGCATTTT. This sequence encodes CASSGGKSNQPQHF.